This T cell receptor (beta chain) came from a study of blood T cell repertoires in COVID-19. Study background: T cells, B-cell-depleted T cells, or PBMCs supplied cDNA or gDNA.

The CDR3 has 17 amino acids. V shed 4 bases and J 4 bases; nucleotides not matched to a gene: 10. Germline V CDR1 and CDR2: KGHSH, LQKENI. Original processing methods: Estimated nucleated cell counts came from reference gene primer amplification. The assay was immunoSEQ multiplex PCR, and TCRdb's table has in-frame clones only and misses some. The V and J calls and clone size are taken from that table; D and trimming were inferred from the DNA. Seen here are roughly 50,000 clones, roughly 89% observed once, and the top ten hold approximately 13%. This sequence was found in an elderly man with acute or convalescent COVID-19. The rearrangement joins TRBV18 to TRBJ2-2, with 9 bases lining up with TRBD1. The sample taken for sequencing was peripheral blood. The CDR3 nucleotides read TGTGCCAGCTCACTACAGGGGGCGGCCAACCCCACCGGGGAGCTGTTTTTT. Residues: CASSLQGAANPTGELFF.